The 25 T cell receptor beta chains below were found in one sample sequenced in a study of metastatic and nonmetastatic thyroid tumors. TCRdb recomputed clones from the PCR reads via MiXCR. The sample records 25,000 to 35,000 clones, roughly 25% being singletons. None of the patients had undergone any treatment ahead of thyroid surgery. The sample was blood. These receptors all come from a female donor with papillary thyroid cancer or a benign thyroid nodule (not recorded which). Some clones in this sample may be carry-over from other donors' samples.

The table lists this clone with many counts. The chain combines TRBV4-1 with TRBJ2-3; maybe TRBD1 (6 bases). The CDR3 runs 15 residues. V lost 4 bases, J lost 0 bases, and 11 bases lay in between. Germline V gene data show CDR1 as MGHRA and CDR2 as YSYEKL. The CDR3 coding sequence is TGCGCCAGCAGCCTGACAGGTTCTAGCACAGATACGCAGTATTTT. Translation gives CASSLTGSSTDTQYF.

The chain couples TRBV4-1 to TRBJ1-2, with D maybe TRBD1 (5 bases). The V end lost 2 bases, the J end lost 7 bases, and 20 bases lay between the germline ends. Germline V gene sequence: CDR1 MGHRA, CDR2 YSYEKL. This CDR3 is 16 amino acids long. CDR3 bases: TGCGCCAGCAGCCAACGGGGTGGTAGGGGAGGAGGTGGCTACACCTTC. This codes for CASSQRGGRGGGGYTF.

This clone was seen more than once but under ten times. The chain links TRBV2 to TRBJ1-2, with no clear D. Germline V gives CDR1 SNHLY, CDR2 FYNNEI. This CDR3 has 10 residues. Trimming left V 7 bases short and J 5 bases short, with 5 bases between. The CDR3 DNA sequence: TGTGCCAGCACGGAGTATGGCTACACCTTC. Amino acid sequence: CASTEYGYTF.

In its sample, this clone is medium-sized. This chain joins TRBV10-3 and TRBJ2-7; D ambiguous. CDR3 length equals 13 residues. The V gene lost 0 bases and the J gene lost 4 bases, with 7 bases spanning the gap. Germline CDR1 reads ENHRY; CDR2 reads SYGVKD. The CDR3 loop is CAISESYVYEQYF. The CDR3 coding sequence is TGTGCCATCAGTGAGTCGTACGTATACGAGCAGTACTTC.

This clone was counted at least ten times. This rearrangement joins TRBV5-6 to TRBJ1-4; D unresolved. Trimming removed 0 bases from V and 8 bases from J, with 11 bases in between. This CDR3 has 14 residues. The germline gives CDR1 SGHDT, CDR2 YYEEEE. The CDR3 spells CASSLAGSGEKLFF. The CDR3 DNA reads as TGTGCCAGCAGCTTGGCTGGGAGTGGCGAAAAACTGTTTTTT.

The genes are TRBV7-9 and TRBJ2-5, with a tentative D call TRBD1 (6 bases). This CDR3 is 15 amino acids long. V gave up 8 bases and J gave up 4 bases, with 20 bases separating them. Germline CDR1 is SEHNR and CDR2 is FQNEAQ (reference sequence). Here the CDR3 reads CASVPGRGEVETQYF. The CDR3 region has the DNA TGTGCCAGCGTCCCGGGCAGGGGAGAGGTAGAGACCCAGTACTTC.

This clone was found a few times. The J gene is TRBJ2-7, the V gene TRBV2, with D perhaps matching TRBD1 or TRBD2 (5 bases each). Germline CDR1 SNHLY, CDR2 FYNNEI. The ends were cut back, 3 bases at V and 6 bases at J, with 15 bases in the middle. There are 14 residues in the CDR3. The CDR3: CASSDGTRLAEQYF. DNA of the CDR3: TGTGCCAGCAGTGATGGGACCCGTCTAGCCGAGCAGTACTTC.

The chain links TRBV5-1 to TRBJ2-2; D is ambiguous. Trimming took 4 bases from V and 1 from J, leaving 8 bases between them. The CDR3 runs 14 residues. Germline-derived CDR1 and CDR2 are SGHRS and YFSETQ. CDR3 residues: CASSMAVNTGELFF. The DNA for the CDR3 is TGCGCCAGCAGCATGGCAGTGAACACCGGGGAGCTGTTTTTT.

This clone was seen ten or more times. The gene calls are TRBV6-1 and TRBJ2-7; 9 bases line up with TRBD1. This CDR3 has 14 residues. In germline, CDR1 is MNHNS, CDR2 SASEGT. The V gene end was trimmed by 6 bases and the J gene end by 2 bases; junction bases not matched to a gene: 5. DNA of the CDR3: TGTGCCAGCAGACTGGGACAGGGCCCCTACGAGCAGTACTTC. Translation gives CASRLGQGPYEQYF.

On this clone: Here the CDR3 omits its conserved ending phenylalanine or tryptophan, so a read error is the likely source. This sequence joins TRBV7-2 and TRBJ2-1; D uncertain. The V and J ends lost 9 bases and 4 bases respectively, with 13 bases between them. Germline-derived CDR1 and CDR2 are SGHTA and FQGNSA. The CDR3 is 13 residues long. The CDR3 DNA sequence: TGTGCCAGTCGAGAGAGCTCATACAATGAGCAGTTCTCC. This encodes CASRESSYNEQFS.

This clone showed up many times. The chain combines TRBV12-3 or TRBV12-4 with TRBJ2-7; 7 nucleotides match TRBD1. This CDR3 is 14 amino acids long. With 6 bases clipped from V and 0 bases from J, the junction kept 5 bases outside the gene matches. CDR3 protein: CASRLDRSSYEQYF. The CDR3, as DNA: TGTGCCAGCAGATTGGACAGGAGCTCCTACGAGCAGTACTTC.

This clone was detected a few times. V and J are TRBV6-1 and TRBJ2-7; no clear D. This CDR3 comprises 16 residues. V was pared by 2 bases and J by 0 bases, with 14 bases between. In germline, CDR1 is MNHNS, CDR2 SASEGT. The CDR3 DNA reads as TGTGCCAGCAGTGAACCGGGCGACATAAGCTCCTACGAGCAGTACTTC. This encodes CASSEPGDISSYEQYF.

The sample holds a few counts of this clone. The rearrangement links TRBV27 to TRBJ2-7, with 9 bases identical to TRBD2. CDR1 is MNHEY, CDR2 SMNVEV, per germline (reference sequence). CDR3 length: 16 amino acids. Trimming removed 4 bases from V and 4 bases from J; junction bases left unmatched: 11. CDR3 sequence (DNA): TGTGCCAGCAGTTCCTCGGTGGGCGGGAGGGTATACGAGCAGTACTTC. Its translation is CASSSSVGGRVYEQYF.

The chain carries TRBV6-5 and TRBJ2-7, with 10 bases lining up with TRBD2. The CDR3 is 15 amino acids. Germline CDR1 and CDR2: MNHEY and SVGAGI. J was trimmed by 2 bases and V by 6 bases; bases with no gene match: 7. The CDR3 reads CASSYLAGAPYEQYF. CDR3 sequence (DNA): TGTGCCAGCAGCTACCTAGCGGGGGCTCCCTACGAGCAGTACTTC.

In its sample, this clone was seen many times. V gene TRBV4-2 combines with J gene TRBJ2-3; D remains unclear. The CDR3 is 14 amino acids. The germline gives CDR1 LGHNA, CDR2 YNFKEQ. V gave up 1 base and J gave up 5 bases, with 10 bases separating them. DNA for the CDR3: TGTGCCAGCAGCCAAGGGGCGTCGGGAGATACGCAGTATTTT. It yields the protein CASSQGASGDTQYF.

In its sample, this clone was seen many times. V gene TRBV5-1 combines with J gene TRBJ2-2; TRBD2 matches at 9 bases. Germline CDR1 reads SGHRS; CDR2 reads YFSETQ. Trimming at V came to 1 base and at J to 5 bases, leaving 3 bases not matched to a gene. The length of the CDR3 is 15 residues. CDR3 in amino acids: CASSLLAGETGELFF. The CDR3, as DNA: TGCGCCAGCAGCTTGTTAGCGGGAGAGACCGGGGAGCTGTTTTTT.

By proportion, this clone is medium-sized (0.01 to 0.1%). The V gene is TRBV27, the J gene TRBJ2-1; TRBD2 matches 11 bases. J was trimmed by 4 bases and V by 7 bases; bases with no gene match: 12. Germline loops: CDR1 MNHEY, CDR2 SMNVEV (reference sequence). The length of the CDR3 is 17 residues. CDR3 DNA: TGTGCCAGCACCCAAACCACCGGGACTAGCGGATACAATGAGCAGTTCTTC. As protein: CASTQTTGTSGYNEQFF.

This clone was counted ten times or more. The genes are TRBV11-2 and TRBJ2-1; D tentatively reads TRBD1 or TRBD2 (5 bases each). Trimming pared 6 bases from V and 5 bases from J, leaving 14 bases between. CDR1 and CDR2 from the germline V gene are SGHAT and FQNNGV. The CDR3 contains 14 residues. CDR3 loop: CASSPRGVDNEQFF. The CDR3 coding sequence is TGTGCCAGCAGTCCTAGGGGAGTCGACAATGAGCAGTTCTTC.

About this clone: A read error may account for a junction end that differs from germline. The chain uses TRBV9 and TRBJ1-2, with D maybe TRBD1 (5 bases). The CDR3 is 16 amino acids. CDR1 is SGDLS, CDR2 YYNGEE, per germline. CDR3 nucleotide sequence: TGTCCCAGCAGCGTAGCAGGGAAAGCCACTAACTATGGCTACACCTTC. Residues: CPSSVAGKATNYGYTF.

This clone occurred many times. The chain employs TRBV6-2 or TRBV6-3 and TRBJ2-7; D could derive from TRBD1 or TRBD2 (5 bases each). Germline CDR1 MNHEY, CDR2 SVGEGT. CDR3 length: 13 amino acids. V was pared by 8 bases and J by 3 bases, with 14 bases between. The CDR3 nucleotides read TGTGCCAGCCAGAGGGGAGCCTTCTACGAGCAGTACTTC. Its translation is CASQRGAFYEQYF.

This clone was counted many times. The chain joins TRBV5-3 to TRBJ1-1; 8 positions agree with TRBD1. TRBV5-3 is recorded as an ORF, its role being uncertain. V was clipped by 10 bases and J by 5 bases; unmatched bases: 13. This CDR3 has 14 residues. The CDR3 region is CAGSPRTGKTEAFF. The CDR3 DNA reads as TGTGCCGGATCACCCAGGACAGGGAAAACTGAAGCTTTCTTT.

This chain joins TRBV20-1 and TRBJ2-1; D is uncertain. Germline V gene data show CDR1 as DFQATT and CDR2 as SNEGSKA (reference sequence). The CDR3 totals 13 residues. V was shortened by 8 bases and J by 5 bases, with 16 bases between the two germline ends. Here the CDR3 reads CSSRRGRNNEQFF. The DNA of the CDR3 is TGCAGTTCAAGAAGAGGCAGGAACAATGAGCAGTTCTTC.

The table lists this clone with many counts. The chain combines TRBV28 with TRBJ2-1; D call uncertain. CDR3 length equals 18 residues. V was pared by 3 bases and J by 2 bases, with 20 bases between. Germline V gene data show CDR1 as MDHEN and CDR2 as SYDVKM. CDR3 nucleotides: TGTGCCAGCAGTTTTTTGAGCAAACCACTTGCCCCCTACAATGAGCAGTTCTTC. Protein sequence: CASSFLSKPLAPYNEQFF.

The rearrangement links TRBV20-1 to TRBJ2-5; D may be TRBD2 (6 bases). There are 13 residues in the CDR3. V lost 4 bases to trimming and J lost 1 base, with 10 bases between them. CDR1 and CDR2 from the germline V gene are DFQATT and SNEGSKA (reference sequence). In DNA form, the CDR3 reads TGCAGTGCTACGGAGGGAAGCCAAGAGACCCAGTACTTC. It translates to CSATEGSQETQYF.

The sample holds many counts of this clone. The gene calls are TRBV24-1 and TRBJ1-1, with D tentatively TRBD1 (5 bases). Germline V lookup: CDR1 KGHDR, CDR2 SFDVKD. The CDR3 extends over 13 amino acids. V lost 9 bases and J 4 bases, leaving 14 bases between the germline ends. This CDR3 reads CATAPGRGTEAFF. CDR3 bases: TGTGCCACCGCCCCGGGACGGGGCACTGAAGCTTTCTTT.